These T cell receptor beta chains were read from a single sample in a study of blood T cell repertoires in COVID-19. Clones were sequenced by immunoSEQ multiplex PCR, and TCRdb holds only the in-frame ones, with some missing. This sample has some 500,000 clones, with roughly 90% found just once. The sequencing sample was made of PBMCs or T cells enriched from blood (not recorded which). These receptors all come from a woman in her thirties or forties who had recovered from COVID-19. Both conserved end residues are part of each CDR3. Each record gives: J gene, clone size, V gene, D gene, CDR3 protein. The D gene is left open where the match is weak. Not every row has a clone size; where given, it reads once, few, many or a size class.

J: TRBJ1-5; size: .; V: TRBV19; D: .; CDR3: CASINTGGNQPQHF
J: TRBJ1-6; size: .; V: TRBV7-2; D: TRBD1; CDR3: CASSPVGTASNSPLHF
J: TRBJ2-1; size: .; V: TRBV6-6; D: TRBD1; CDR3: CASSRRLFTGDAYRGSSYNEQFF
J: TRBJ2-2; size: .; V: TRBV11-2; D: .; CDR3: CASSWTDTGELFF
J: TRBJ1-2; size: .; V: TRBV25-1; D: TRBD1; CDR3: CASSLGTGRSNYGYTF
J: TRBJ2-7; size: .; V: TRBV15; D: .; CDR3: CATSFGLLSYEQYF
J: TRBJ1-1; size: .; V: TRBV6-4; D: .; CDR3: CASSEEGGTEAFF
J: TRBJ1-3; size: .; V: TRBV18; D: TRBD1; CDR3: CASSPGTGPFGTIYF
J: TRBJ1-2; size: few; V: TRBV6-1; D: TRBD1; CDR3: CASSEWTGGYYGYTF
J: TRBJ2-7; size: .; V: TRBV4-3; D: .; CDR3: CASSQSGVMAYEQYF
J: TRBJ2-3; size: once; V: TRBV6-5; D: TRBD2; CDR3: CASSYSGRGTDTQYF
J: TRBJ2-1; size: .; V: TRBV11-2; D: .; CDR3: CASSLGAESYNEQFF
J: TRBJ2-3; size: .; V: TRBV11-2; D: .; CDR3: CASSFGGHSTDTQYF
J: TRBJ2-1; size: .; V: TRBV3-1/TRBV3-2; D: .; CDR3: CASSQSRFSEQFF
J: TRBJ1-2; size: .; V: TRBV2; D: .; CDR3: CASRTSGGTNYGYTF
J: TRBJ2-2; size: .; V: TRBV9; D: TRBD2; CDR3: CASSVTGTSAGELFF
J: TRBJ1-2; size: .; V: TRBV7-9; D: .; CDR3: CASSPIESGNGYTF
J: TRBJ1-1; size: .; V: TRBV7-2; D: .; CDR3: CASSLSAGRHFRDTEAFF
J: TRBJ1-5; size: .; V: TRBV7-2; D: .; CDR3: CASSIGQGQPQHF
J: TRBJ2-4; size: .; V: TRBV9; D: .; CDR3: CASSAQVDRGGIAKNIQYF
J: TRBJ1-2; size: .; V: TRBV7-8; D: TRBD1; CDR3: CASSLGGDRVGYTF
J: TRBJ2-2; size: .; V: TRBV25-1; D: .; CDR3: CASSRTTNTGELFF
J: TRBJ1-2; size: .; V: TRBV5-6; D: .; CDR3: CASRLDWERGGYTF
J: TRBJ1-5; size: .; V: TRBV27; D: .; CDR3: CASTPQGLGSNQPQHF